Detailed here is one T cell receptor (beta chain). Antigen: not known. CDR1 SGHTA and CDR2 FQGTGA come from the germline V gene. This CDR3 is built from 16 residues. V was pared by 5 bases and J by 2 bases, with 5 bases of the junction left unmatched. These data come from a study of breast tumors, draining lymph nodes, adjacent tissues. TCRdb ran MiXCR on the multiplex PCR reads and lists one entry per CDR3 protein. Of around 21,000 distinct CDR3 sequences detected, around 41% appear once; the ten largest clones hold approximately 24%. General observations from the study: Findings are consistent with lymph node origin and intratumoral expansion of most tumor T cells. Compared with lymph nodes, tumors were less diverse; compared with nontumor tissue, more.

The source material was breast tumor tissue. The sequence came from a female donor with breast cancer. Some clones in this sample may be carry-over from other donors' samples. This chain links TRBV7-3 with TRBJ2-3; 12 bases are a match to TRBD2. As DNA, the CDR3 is TGTGCCAGCAGCCCCTGGACTAGCGGGAACACAGATACGCAGTATTTT. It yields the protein CASSPWTSGNTDTQYF.